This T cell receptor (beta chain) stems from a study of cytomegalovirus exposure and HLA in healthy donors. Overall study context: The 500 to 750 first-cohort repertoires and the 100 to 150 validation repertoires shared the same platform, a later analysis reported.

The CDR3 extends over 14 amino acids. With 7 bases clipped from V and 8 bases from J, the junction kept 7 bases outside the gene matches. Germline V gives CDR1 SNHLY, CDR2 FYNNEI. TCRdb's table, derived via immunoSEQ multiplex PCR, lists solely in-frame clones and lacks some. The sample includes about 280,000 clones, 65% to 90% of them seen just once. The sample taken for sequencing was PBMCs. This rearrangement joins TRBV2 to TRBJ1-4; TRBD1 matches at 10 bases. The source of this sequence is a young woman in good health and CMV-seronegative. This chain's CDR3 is CASTPGTGDEKLFF. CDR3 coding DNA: TGTGCCAGCACCCCCGGGACAGGGGACGAAAAACTGTTTTTT. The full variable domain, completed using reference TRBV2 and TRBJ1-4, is EPEVTQTPSHQVTQMGQEVILRCVPISNHLYFYWYRQILGQKVEFLVSFYNNEISEKSEIFDDQFSVERPDGSNFTLKIRSTKLEDSAMYFCASTPGTGDEKLFFGSGTQLSVL.